Here is one T cell receptor (beta chain) with its context. The antigen remains undetermined. Control patients had untreated stable or active relapsing-remitting multiple sclerosis by revised McDonald criteria. CD8+ and CD4+ T cells were negatively isolated; TEMRA cells were FACS-enriched. This record comes from a study of CD8 T cells in Susac syndrome. RNA, at about 0.45 to 1 ug, was reverse transcribed with random hexamers. With immunoSEQ multiplex PCR, TCR beta CDR3 was amplified across 54 Vbeta and 13 Jbeta. TCRdb analysed the immunoSEQ multiplex PCR reads with MiXCR anew, one entry per CDR3 protein. This sample carries about 150,000 distinct CDR3 sequences, around 95% of them seen once, and the ten largest clones take about 0.15%. Germline V gives CDR1 SGDLS, CDR2 YYNGEE. Trimming removed 3 bases from V and 3 bases from J, with 15 bases in between. The CDR3 is 15 residues long. General study points: In its TCR sequencing and HLA analysis, the study acknowledged that the number of individuals was relatively small.

This chain links TRBV9 with TRBJ1-1, with D hard to call. The clonotype originates from a human donor with multiple sclerosis. Sequencing used CD8+ T cells from PBMCs. The CDR3 DNA follows: TGTGCCAGCAGCGACGGGAAGGGTGTGGACACTGAAGCTTTCTTT. Translated, it gives CASSDGKGVDTEAFF.